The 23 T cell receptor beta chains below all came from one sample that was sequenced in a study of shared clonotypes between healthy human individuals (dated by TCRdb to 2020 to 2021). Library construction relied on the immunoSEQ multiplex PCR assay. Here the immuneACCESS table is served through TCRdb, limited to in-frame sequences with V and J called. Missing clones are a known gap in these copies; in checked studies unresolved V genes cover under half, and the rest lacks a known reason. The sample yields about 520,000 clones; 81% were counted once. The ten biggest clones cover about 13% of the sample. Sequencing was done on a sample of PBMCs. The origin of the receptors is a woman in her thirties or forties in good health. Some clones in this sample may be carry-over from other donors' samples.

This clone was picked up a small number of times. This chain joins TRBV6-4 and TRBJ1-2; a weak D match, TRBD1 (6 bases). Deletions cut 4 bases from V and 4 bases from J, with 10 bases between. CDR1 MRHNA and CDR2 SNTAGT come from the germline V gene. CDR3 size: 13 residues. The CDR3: CASSAGVGYGYTF. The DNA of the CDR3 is TGTGCCAGCAGTGCAGGGGTCGGCTATGGCTACACCTTC.

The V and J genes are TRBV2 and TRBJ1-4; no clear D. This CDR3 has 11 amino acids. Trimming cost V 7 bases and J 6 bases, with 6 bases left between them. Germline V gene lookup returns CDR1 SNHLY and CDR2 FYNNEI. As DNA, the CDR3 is TGTGCCAGCATAGCTGATGAAAAACTGTTTTTT. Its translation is CASIADEKLFF.

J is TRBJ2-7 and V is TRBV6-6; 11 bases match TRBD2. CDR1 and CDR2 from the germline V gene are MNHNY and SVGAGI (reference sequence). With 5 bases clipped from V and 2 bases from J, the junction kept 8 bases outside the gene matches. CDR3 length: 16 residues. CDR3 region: CASSHPSGRTPYEQYF. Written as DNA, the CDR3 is TGTGCCAGCAGTCACCCTAGCGGGAGGACCCCCTACGAGCAGTACTTC.

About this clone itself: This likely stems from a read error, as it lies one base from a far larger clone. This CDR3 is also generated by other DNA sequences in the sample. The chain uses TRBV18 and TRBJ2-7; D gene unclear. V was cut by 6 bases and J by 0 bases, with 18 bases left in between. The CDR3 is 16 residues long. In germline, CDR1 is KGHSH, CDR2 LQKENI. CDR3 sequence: CASSPQSGIISYEQYF. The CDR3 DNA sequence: TGTGCCAGCTCTCCGCAAAGTGGGATTATCTCCTACGAGCAGTACTTC.

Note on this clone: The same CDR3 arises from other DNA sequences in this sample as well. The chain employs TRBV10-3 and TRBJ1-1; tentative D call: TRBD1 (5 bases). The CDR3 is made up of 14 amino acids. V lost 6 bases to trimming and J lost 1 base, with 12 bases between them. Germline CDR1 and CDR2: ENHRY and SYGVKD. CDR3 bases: TGTGCCATCAGCACCGGGACGGGGAACACTGAAGCTTTCTTT. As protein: CAISTGTGNTEAFF.

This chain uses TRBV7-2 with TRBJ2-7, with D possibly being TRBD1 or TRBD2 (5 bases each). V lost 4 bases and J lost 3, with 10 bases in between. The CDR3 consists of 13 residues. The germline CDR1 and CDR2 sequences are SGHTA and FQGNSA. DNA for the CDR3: TGTGCCAGCAGCTCGGGACGGGACTACGAGCAGTACTTC. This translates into CASSSGRDYEQYF.

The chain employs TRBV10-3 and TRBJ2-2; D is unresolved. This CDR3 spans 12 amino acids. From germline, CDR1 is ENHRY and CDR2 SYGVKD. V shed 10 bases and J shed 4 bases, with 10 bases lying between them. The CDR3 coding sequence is TGTGCCAGCACGGCAGCCACCGGGGAGCTGTTTTTT. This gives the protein CASTAATGELFF.

The CDR3: CASRPRGREGNEQFF. CDR3 bases: TGCGCCAGCAGGCCCCGGGGGCGGGAAGGCAATGAGCAGTTCTTC. V is TRBV5-1 and J is TRBJ2-1; either TRBD1 or TRBD2 may fit D (6 bases each). Germline assignment: CDR1 SGHRS and CDR2 YFSETQ. The CDR3 spans 15 residues. V was trimmed by 5 bases and J by 6 bases, leaving 18 bases between them.

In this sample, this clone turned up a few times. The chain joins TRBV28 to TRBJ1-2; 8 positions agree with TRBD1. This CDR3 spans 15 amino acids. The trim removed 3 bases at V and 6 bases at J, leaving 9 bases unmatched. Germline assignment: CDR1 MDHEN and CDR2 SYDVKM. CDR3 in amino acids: CASSLLGQGRNGYTF. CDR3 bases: TGTGCCAGCAGTTTGTTAGGACAGGGAAGGAATGGCTACACCTTC.

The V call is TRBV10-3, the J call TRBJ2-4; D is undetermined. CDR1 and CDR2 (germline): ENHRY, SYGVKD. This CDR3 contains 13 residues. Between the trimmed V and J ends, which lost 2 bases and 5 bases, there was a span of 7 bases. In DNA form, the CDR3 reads TGTGCCATCAGTGAGGGTCAGCAAAACATTCAGTACTTC. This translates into CAISEGQQNIQYF.

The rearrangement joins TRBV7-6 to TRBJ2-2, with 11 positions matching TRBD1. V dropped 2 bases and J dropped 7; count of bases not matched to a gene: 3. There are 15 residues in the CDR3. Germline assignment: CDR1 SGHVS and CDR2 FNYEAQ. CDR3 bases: TGTGCCAGCAGCTTATTGGGACAGGGGGTCGGGGAGCTGTTTTTT. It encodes CASSLLGQGVGELFF.

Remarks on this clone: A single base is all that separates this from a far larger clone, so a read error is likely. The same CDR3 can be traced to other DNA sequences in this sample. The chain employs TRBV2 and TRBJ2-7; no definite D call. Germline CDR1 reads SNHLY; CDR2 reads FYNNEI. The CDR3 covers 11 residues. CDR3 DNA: TGTGCTAGCAGTGAACCAAAGGAGCAGTACTTC. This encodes CASSEPKEQYF.

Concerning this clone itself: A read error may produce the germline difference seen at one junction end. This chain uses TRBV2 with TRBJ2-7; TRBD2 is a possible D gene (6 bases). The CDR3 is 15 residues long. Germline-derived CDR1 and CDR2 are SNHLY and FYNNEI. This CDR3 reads CASSEGGKGTYEQYF. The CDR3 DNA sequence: TGTGCCAGCAGCGAAGGCGGGAAGGGGACCTACGAGCAGTACTTC.

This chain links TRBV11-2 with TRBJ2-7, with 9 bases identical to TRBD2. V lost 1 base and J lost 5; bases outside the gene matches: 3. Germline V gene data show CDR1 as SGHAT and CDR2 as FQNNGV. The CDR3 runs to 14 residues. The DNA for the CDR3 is TGTGCCAGCAGCTTAGTCGGGACTAGCAACGAGCAGTACTTC. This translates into CASSLVGTSNEQYF.

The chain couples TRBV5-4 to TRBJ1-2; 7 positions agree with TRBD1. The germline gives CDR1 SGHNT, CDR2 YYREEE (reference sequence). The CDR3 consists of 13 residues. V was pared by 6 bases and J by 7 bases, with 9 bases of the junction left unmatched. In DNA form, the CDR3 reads TGTGCCAGCAACCGACAGGGAGAGGGTGGCTACACCTTC. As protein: CASNRQGEGGYTF.

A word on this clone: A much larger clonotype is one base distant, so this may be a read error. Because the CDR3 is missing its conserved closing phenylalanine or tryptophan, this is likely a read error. The chain's CDR3 is CASRGTGGASPLHS. The CDR3 bases are TGTGCCAGTAGAGGGACAGGGGGAGCTTCACCCCTCCACTCT. The chain uses TRBV19 and TRBJ1-6; 11 positions agree with TRBD1. Germline CDR1 LNHDA, CDR2 SQIVND (reference sequence). The CDR3 is 14 amino acids. V was pared by 6 bases and J by 9 bases, with 4 bases of the junction left unmatched.

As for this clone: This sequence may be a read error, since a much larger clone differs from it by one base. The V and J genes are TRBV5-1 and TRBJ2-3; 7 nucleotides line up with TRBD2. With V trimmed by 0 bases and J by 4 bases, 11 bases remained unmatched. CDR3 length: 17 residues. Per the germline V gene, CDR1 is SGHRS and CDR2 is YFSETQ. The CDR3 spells CASSLEGLCFISDTQYF. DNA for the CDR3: TGCGCCAGCAGCTTGGAGGGACTATGCTTTATTTCAGATACGCAGTATTTT. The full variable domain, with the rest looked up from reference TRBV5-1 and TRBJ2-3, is KAGVTQTPRYLIKTRGQQVTLSCSPISGHRSVSWYQQTPGQGLQFLFEYFSETQRNKGNFPGRFSGRQFSNSRSEMNVSTLELGDSALYLCASSLEGLCFISDTQYFGPGTRLTVL.

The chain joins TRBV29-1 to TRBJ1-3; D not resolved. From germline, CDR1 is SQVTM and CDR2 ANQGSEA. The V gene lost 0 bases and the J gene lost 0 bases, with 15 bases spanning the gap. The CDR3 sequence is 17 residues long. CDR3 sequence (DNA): TGCAGCGTTGAAGATCTCCACCCCGGAGGCTCTGGAAACACCATATATTTT. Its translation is CSVEDLHPGGSGNTIYF.

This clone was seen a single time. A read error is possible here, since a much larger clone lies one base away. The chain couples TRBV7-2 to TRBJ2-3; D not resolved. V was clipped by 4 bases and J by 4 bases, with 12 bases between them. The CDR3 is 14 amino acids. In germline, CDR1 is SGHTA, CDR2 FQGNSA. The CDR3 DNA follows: TGTGCCAGCAGCTCCCTGCCTCGCGCAGATACGCAGTATTTT. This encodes CASSSLPRADTQYF.

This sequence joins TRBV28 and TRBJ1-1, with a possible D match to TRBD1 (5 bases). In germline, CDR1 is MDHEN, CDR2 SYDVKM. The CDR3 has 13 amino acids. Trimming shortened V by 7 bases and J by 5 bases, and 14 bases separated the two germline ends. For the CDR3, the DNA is TGTGCCAGCACCCCCCCGGGGGGGACTGAAGCTTTCTTT. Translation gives CASTPPGGTEAFF. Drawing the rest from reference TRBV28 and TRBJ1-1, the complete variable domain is DVKVTQSSRYLVKRTGEKVFLECVQDMDHENMFWYRQDPGLGLRLIYFSYDVKMKEKGDIPEGYSVSREKKERFSLILESASTNQTSMYLCASTPPGGTEAFFGQGTRLTVV.

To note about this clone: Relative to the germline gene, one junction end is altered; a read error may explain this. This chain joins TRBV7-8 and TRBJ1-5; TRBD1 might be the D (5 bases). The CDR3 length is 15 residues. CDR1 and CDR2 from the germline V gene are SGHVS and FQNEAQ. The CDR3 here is CASSLGGVGDQPQHF. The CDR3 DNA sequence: TGTGCCAGCAGTTTAGGCGGCGTGGGGGATCAGCCCCAGCATTTT.

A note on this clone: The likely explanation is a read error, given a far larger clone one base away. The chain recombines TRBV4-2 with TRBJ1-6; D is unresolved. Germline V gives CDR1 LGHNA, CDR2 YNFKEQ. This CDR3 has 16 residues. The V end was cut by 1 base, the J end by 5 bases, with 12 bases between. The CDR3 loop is CASSQACASNNSPLHF. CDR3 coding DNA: TGTGCCAGCAGCCAAGCCTGCGCCTCAAATAATTCACCCCTCCACTTT.

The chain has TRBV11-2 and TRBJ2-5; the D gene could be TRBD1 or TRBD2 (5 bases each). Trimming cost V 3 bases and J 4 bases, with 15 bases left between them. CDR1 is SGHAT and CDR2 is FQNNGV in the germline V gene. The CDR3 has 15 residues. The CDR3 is CASSFEGLRGETQYF. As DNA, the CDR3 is TGTGCCAGCAGCTTTGAGGGATTAAGGGGAGAGACCCAGTACTTC.